This T cell receptor (beta chain) emerged from a study of PD-1 blockade in classical Hodgkin lymphoma. All the patients suffered relapse after autologous stem cell transplantation, and brentuximab vedotin exposure differed. Best responses included complete response and partial response; otherwise, the best response was progressive disease. Whole-study results and caveats: Whoever responded completely had baseline diversity much like that seen in newly diagnosed patients. CD8+ TCR diversity did not rise significantly by C4D1, unlike CD4+. In newly diagnosed patients, baseline TCR diversity was reportedly below that of healthy donors.

V lost 7 bases to trimming and J lost 7 bases; unmatched junction nucleotides: 10. Germline V gene data show CDR1 as MNHNY and CDR2 as SVGAGI (reference sequence). There are 15 residues in the CDR3. Using immunoSEQ multiplex PCR, the repertoire was profiled, and TCRdb retains in-frame clones only, with some absent. The sample holds about 58,000 clones; more than 75% are singletons and the top ten take roughly 5%. On this clone itself: Its antigen is as yet unknown.

The source was peripheral blood mononuclear cells (PBMCs), collected before the second cycle of nivolumab. This sequence originates from a human donor with classical Hodgkin lymphoma. The chain uses TRBV6-6 and TRBJ2-2; 9 nucleotides align to TRBD1. CDR3 coding DNA: TGTGCCAGCAAAGACAGGGGGATGAGGTACGGGGAGCTGTTTTTT. This sequence encodes CASKDRGMRYGELFF.